This T cell receptor (beta chain) was captured by sequencing in a study of cytomegalovirus exposure and HLA in healthy donors. The PCR employed 60 Vbeta primers together with 13 Jbeta primers. Here immunoSEQ multiplex PCR was the method, and the copy in TCRdb shows in-frame clones only, minus some. The sample lists about 93,000 clones, roughly 75% occurring once. This CDR3 has 15 amino acids. V was clipped by 0 bases and J by 5 bases, with 14 bases between them. Germline CDR1 KGHSH, CDR2 LQKENI. Material: PBMCs. The chain employs TRBV18 and TRBJ2-7, with D possibly TRBD2 on 7 matching bases. The clonotype comes from a man aged 25-45 years in good health and CMV-seronegative. The CDR3 region is CASSPPSWGGDEQYF. In DNA form, the CDR3 reads TGTGCCAGCTCACCACCGTCGTGGGGGGGCGACGAGCAGTACTTC.